These 25 T cell receptor beta chains were sequenced from one sample in a study of T cell repertoires in cytomegalovirus infection. TCRdb recomputed calls from the reads with MiXCR, one row per CDR3 protein. The sample lists more than 95,000 distinct CDR3 sequences, roughly 32% occurring once. For these TCRs, the target antigens are not known. Sample: CD8+ T cells from cultured PBMCs, taken from culture after CMV antigen stimulation. Receptor source: a human donor in good health (CMV status not recorded). Some clones in this sample may be carry-over from other donors' samples.

The V call is TRBV12-3 or TRBV12-4, the J call TRBJ2-2, with D perhaps assigned TRBD1 or TRBD2 (5 bases each). V was clipped by 5 bases and J by 5 bases, with 24 bases between them. The CDR3 covers 18 residues. CDR3 amino acids: CASSRSPGPLTGTGELFF. The CDR3, as DNA: TGTGCCAGCAGTCGCTCGCCGGGACCCTTGACGGGGACCGGGGAGCTGTTTTTT.

The J gene is TRBJ2-7, the V gene TRBV19, with TRBD1 identical over 9 bases. Per the germline V gene, CDR1 is LNHDA and CDR2 is SQIVND (reference sequence). The CDR3 is 14 residues long. V lost 9 bases and J lost 3; bases outside the gene matches: 9. CDR3 DNA sequence: TGTGCCAGCGGCCCGGGGACAGGGATCTACGAGCAGTACTTC. Its protein product is CASGPGTGIYEQYF.

This clonotype was seen at least ten times. The chain uses TRBV7-6 and TRBJ2-3, with D unresolved. Between the trimmed V and J ends, which lost 5 bases and 4 bases, there was a span of 16 bases. Germline CDR1 and CDR2: SGHVS and FNYEAQ. The length of the CDR3 is 15 residues. CDR3 in amino acids: CASSPPQSEADTQYF. In nucleotides, the CDR3 is TGTGCCAGCAGCCCCCCACAGAGCGAAGCAGATACGCAGTATTTT.

Only a few counts were recorded for this clonotype. This rearrangement joins TRBV7-9 to TRBJ2-2, with a tentative D call TRBD2 (5 bases). The CDR3 sequence is 15 residues long. V was pared by 10 bases and J by 4 bases, with 19 bases between. Germline values: CDR1 SEHNR, CDR2 FQNEAQ (reference sequence). CDR3 DNA: TGTGCCACCATCCCCGGGGTGGGATCCACCGGGGAGCTGTTTTTT. It is translated as CATIPGVGSTGELFF.

In DNA, the CDR3 is TGTGCCACCAGTGACCCCCGAGGGGCGGGGGAGACCCAGTACTTC. This encodes CATSDPRGAGETQYF. The J gene is TRBJ2-5, the V gene TRBV24-1; D is perhaps TRBD2 (6 bases). The CDR3 extends over 15 amino acids. From germline, CDR1 is KGHDR and CDR2 SFDVKD. Trimming removed 4 bases at V and 5 bases at J, with 16 bases between.

The V gene is TRBV2, the J gene TRBJ1-2, with 11 bases that match TRBD1. Losses at the gene ends were 6 bases for V and 0 bases for J; bases not matched to a gene: 6. Germline values: CDR1 SNHLY, CDR2 FYNNEI. The CDR3 extends over 16 amino acids. CDR3 region: CASSPGTGGANYGYTF. Written as DNA, the CDR3 is TGTGCCAGCAGCCCCGGGACAGGGGGAGCTAACTATGGCTACACCTTC.

This chain connects TRBV7-9 to TRBJ2-2, with a possible D match to TRBD1 (5 bases). CDR3 length equals 16 residues. Trimming removed 3 bases from V and 1 base from J, with 12 bases in between. Germline V gene lookup returns CDR1 SEHNR and CDR2 FQNEAQ (reference sequence). The CDR3: CASSFTGSRNTGELFF. The CDR3 bases are TGTGCCAGCAGCTTTACAGGTTCGCGGAACACCGGGGAGCTGTTTTTT.

The J gene is TRBJ1-5, the V gene TRBV6-1; unclear D gene. The CDR3 spans 14 residues. V lost 5 bases, J lost 2 bases, and 10 bases lay in between. In germline, CDR1 is MNHNS, CDR2 SASEGT. The CDR3 bases are TGTGCCAGCAGTATGGAGGGTGGCAATCAGCCCCAGCATTTT. Its protein product is CASSMEGGNQPQHF.

This clonotype was seen a handful of times. The chain couples TRBV11-2 to TRBJ2-1; a weak D match, TRBD1 (5 bases). This CDR3 has 12 residues. With 1 base removed from V and 13 bases from J, the gap between germline ends came to 11 bases. Germline V gives CDR1 SGHAT, CDR2 FQNNGV. CDR3 bases: TGTGCCAGCAGCTTAGGCCAGGGATTACAGTTCTTC. Its translation: CASSLGQGLQFF.

This clonotype was found a few times. The CDR3 DNA reads TGTGCCAGCAGCACCAACAGGGTTTTGAACACTGAAGCTTTCTTT. Protein sequence: CASSTNRVLNTEAFF. The chain joins TRBV27 to TRBJ1-1; TRBD1 is a possible D gene (6 bases). This CDR3 spans 15 amino acids. CDR1 is MNHEY and CDR2 is SMNVEV in the germline V gene (reference sequence). Trimming removed 6 bases from V and 0 bases from J, with 14 bases in between.

The chain has TRBV10-3 and TRBJ2-3; D might be TRBD2 (5 bases). With 7 bases removed from V and 0 bases from J, the gap between germline ends came to 14 bases. Germline V gene sequence: CDR1 ENHRY, CDR2 SYGVKD. The CDR3 loop spans 15 amino acids. CDR3 sequence reads: CAINDQRTSTDTQYF. CDR3 DNA sequence: TGTGCCATCAATGACCAGAGGACTAGCACAGATACGCAGTATTTT.

This sequence joins TRBV29-1 and TRBJ2-5; the match to TRBD2 covers 12 bases. The germline gives CDR1 SQVTM, CDR2 ANQGSEA. The length of the CDR3 is 14 residues. Trimming at V came to 6 bases and at J to 2 bases, leaving 4 bases not matched to a gene. DNA of the CDR3: TGCAGCGTGGAACTAGCGGGGGGTCAAGAGACCCAGTACTTC. This codes for CSVELAGGQETQYF. Filled out from reference TRBV29-1 and TRBJ2-5, the complete variable domain reads SAVISQKPSRDICQRGTSLTIQCQVDSQVTMMFWYRQQPGQSLTLIATANQGSEATYESGFVIDKFPISRPNLTFSTLTVSNMSPEDSSIYLCSVELAGGQETQYFGPGTRLLVL.

This chain uses TRBV19 with TRBJ2-6; the match to TRBD1 covers 9 bases. J lost 2 bases, V lost 4 bases, and 9 bases had no gene match. CDR1 and CDR2 (germline): LNHDA, SQIVND (reference sequence). The CDR3 has 18 amino acids. CDR3 residues: CASSTGTGWAPGANVLTF. CDR3 DNA sequence: TGTGCCAGTAGTACCGGGACAGGGTGGGCCCCTGGGGCCAACGTCCTGACTTTC.

V usage is TRBV4-1 and J usage is TRBJ1-2, with D perhaps matching TRBD1 (6 bases). This CDR3 is built from 16 residues. Germline loops: CDR1 MGHRA, CDR2 YSYEKL. Trimming took off 3 bases at V and 2 bases at J, with 16 bases between the two ends. In nucleotides, the CDR3 is TGCGCCAGCAGCCAGAGCAGGACAGAACGCAACTATGGCTACACCTTC. As protein: CASSQSRTERNYGYTF.

The CDR3: CASSYSIRDEQFF. CDR3 DNA sequence: TGTGCCAGCAGTTATTCGATCAGGGATGAGCAGTTCTTC. The V call is TRBV6-8, the J call TRBJ2-1; a possible D gene is TRBD1 (5 bases). The length of the CDR3 is 13 residues. Trimming pared 3 bases from V and 8 bases from J, leaving 11 bases between. Germline V gives CDR1 MNHGY, CDR2 SAAAGT.

The rearrangement links TRBV7-6 to TRBJ1-4, with TRBD1 matching 12 bases. The V segment lost 0 bases and the J segment 4 bases; nucleotides outside the gene matches: 3. The CDR3 totals 17 residues. From germline, CDR1 is SGHVS and CDR2 FNYEAQ. The CDR3 here is CASSLAGTGGYNEKLFF. In nucleotides, the CDR3 is TGTGCCAGCAGCTTAGCGGGGACAGGGGGCTATAATGAAAAACTGTTTTTT.

This clonotype was observed a handful of times. The chain recombines TRBV4-2 with TRBJ1-2; 9 bases line up with TRBD1. J gave up 7 bases and V 4 bases, and 10 bases lay outside the gene matches. Germline V lookup: CDR1 LGHNA, CDR2 YNFKEQ. This CDR3 region has 15 residues. CDR3 region: CASSRNSGTGSGYTF. In nucleotides, the CDR3 is TGTGCCAGCAGCCGTAATTCCGGGACAGGGAGTGGCTACACCTTC.

This clonotype was seen a handful of times. Its ends do not fully match the called genes, so a read error is possible. CDR3 DNA: TGTGCCAGCAGCCTAGGACTAGCATCCTTCAATGAGCAGTTCTTC. Translated: CASSLGLASFNEQFF. This chain uses TRBV28 with TRBJ2-1; 8 nucleotides align to TRBD2. Germline CDR1 and CDR2: MDHEN and SYDVKM. The CDR3 extends over 15 amino acids.

The chain joins TRBV28 to TRBJ2-1; D may be TRBD1 (6 bases). CDR1 is MDHEN and CDR2 is SYDVKM in the germline V gene. Trimming shortened V by 2 bases and J by 1 base, and 12 bases separated the two germline ends. The CDR3 has 16 amino acids. Here the CDR3 reads CASSLGAGESYNEQFF. For the CDR3, the DNA is TGTGCCAGCAGTTTAGGGGCAGGGGAGTCCTACAATGAGCAGTTCTTC.

The chain couples TRBV5-1 to TRBJ2-7; D perhaps matches TRBD2 (6 bases). CDR1 and CDR2 from the germline V gene are SGHRS and YFSETQ. This CDR3 has 14 residues. V was clipped by 2 bases and J by 5 bases, with 14 bases between them. The CDR3 DNA reads as TGCGCCAGCAGCTTAGCGGGTCCAGTCGACGAGCAGTACTTC. It encodes CASSLAGPVDEQYF.

The chain has TRBV7-9 and TRBJ2-1; D is possibly TRBD1 (5 bases). The germline V and J ends were trimmed by 2 bases and 7 bases, with 18 bases remaining between them. CDR1 SEHNR and CDR2 FQNEAQ come from the germline V gene (reference sequence). The CDR3 is made up of 16 amino acids. CDR3 region: CASSLLGQGIGNEQFF. The CDR3 DNA reads as TGTGCCAGCAGCTTACTTGGTCAGGGCATAGGGAATGAGCAGTTCTTC.

This clonotype was detected only a few times. The chain is built from TRBV27 and TRBJ1-5; D is uncertain. The CDR3 length is 14 residues. V dropped 6 bases and J dropped 3 bases, with 12 bases sitting between them. Germline V gene data show CDR1 as MNHEY and CDR2 as SMNVEV (reference sequence). CDR3 bases: TGTGCCAGCAGCTCCACGATAACCAATCAGCCCCAGCATTTT. This translates into CASSSTITNQPQHF.

The rearrangement uses TRBV23-1 and TRBJ2-5; 8 bases line up with TRBD1. TRBV23-1 is an ORF for which the function is uncertain. The CDR3 length is 16 residues. Losses at the gene ends were 0 bases for V and 1 base for J; bases not matched to a gene: 4. CDR3 DNA sequence: TGCGCCAGCAGTCAATCAGGCAGGGGGCTCCAAGAGACCCAGTACTTC. It encodes CASSQSGRGLQETQYF.

The rearrangement links TRBV6-8 to TRBJ1-4; D is unresolved. V lost 5 bases and J 7 bases, leaving 26 bases between the germline ends. The germline V gene has CDR1 MNHGY and CDR2 SAAAGT. The CDR3 has 18 amino acids. The CDR3 nucleotides are TGTGCCAGCAGTCCGTCAACGAGCTTCAGGCCCCCCAGTGAAAAACTGTTTTTT. Translation: CASSPSTSFRPPSEKLFF.

This clonotype showed up many times. This chain joins TRBV7-2 and TRBJ2-1; 9 nucleotides align to TRBD1. The V segment lost 5 bases and the J segment 5 bases; nucleotides outside the gene matches: 13. CDR1 SGHTA and CDR2 FQGNSA come from the germline V gene. This CDR3 contains 17 residues. The CDR3: CASSGKFGTGWNNEQFF. For the CDR3, the DNA is TGTGCCAGCAGCGGCAAGTTCGGGACAGGGTGGAACAATGAGCAGTTCTTC.